This T cell receptor beta chain appears in the sequencing data of a study of cytomegalovirus exposure and HLA in healthy donors. Points from the study as a whole: Later analysis indicated greater clonal expansion among HLA-associated TCR beta chains than among equally common other chains.

The CDR3 sequence is 14 residues long. The germline V gene has CDR1 MDHEN and CDR2 SYDVKM. V lost 5 bases, J lost 2 bases, and 13 bases lay in between. PCR was performed using 60 Vbeta and 13 Jbeta primers. TCRdb's table, derived via immunoSEQ multiplex PCR, lists solely in-frame clones and lacks some. The table shows about 140,000 clones, with 82% occurring only once. This clone was seen once. The antigen remains unidentified. This clonotype was obtained from a man younger than 35 in good health and CMV-seropositive. The material sequenced was PBMCs. The rearrangement joins TRBV28 to TRBJ2-7; possibly TRBD2 for D (5 bases). CDR3 DNA sequence: TGTGCCAGCAGTAAAAGCGGCCAGACCTACGAGCAGTACTTC. Protein: CASSKSGQTYEQYF. The complete variable domain, with remaining parts taken from reference TRBV28 and TRBJ2-7, reads DVKVTQSSRYLVKRTGEKVFLECVQDMDHENMFWYRQDPGLGLRLIYFSYDVKMKEKGDIPEGYSVSREKKERFSLILESASTNQTSMYLCASSKSGQTYEQYFGPGTRLTVT.